This passage covers 12 T cell receptor beta chains from one sample sequenced in a study of blood T cell repertoires in COVID-19. Produced via immunoSEQ multiplex PCR; TCRdb's table is partial and in-frame only. Of about 300,000 clones listed, around 86% are singletons. Sequenced: peripheral blood. The receptors stem from a woman between 40 and 55 years old who had recovered from COVID-19.

This clone was detected only a few times. This chain links TRBV6-2 or TRBV6-3 with TRBJ1-5, with TRBD1 identical over 10 bases. CDR1 is MNHEY and CDR2 is SVGEGT in the germline V gene. J was trimmed by 0 bases and V by 4 bases; bases with no gene match: 12. The CDR3 contains 19 residues. In DNA form, the CDR3 reads TGTGCCAGCAGTTCGGGACAGGGGAGGAGGCTATATAGCAATCAGCCCCAGCATTTT. As protein: CASSSGQGRRLYSNQPQHF.

A note on this clone: Other DNA sequences from this sample encode an identical CDR3 as well. The gene calls are TRBV5-1 and TRBJ2-5; D unclear. The length of the CDR3 is 14 residues. CDR1 is SGHRS and CDR2 is YFSETQ in the germline V gene. Trimming stripped 0 bases from V and 2 bases from J, with 8 bases between. The CDR3 nucleotides read TGCGCCAGCAGCTTGGCCGGGTCTCAAGAGACCCAGTACTTC. Translated: CASSLAGSQETQYF.

This chain joins TRBV2 and TRBJ1-5; TRBD1 is a possible D gene (5 bases). In germline, CDR1 is SNHLY, CDR2 FYNNEI. The CDR3 runs to 19 residues. Trimming stripped 7 bases from V and 0 bases from J, with 25 bases between. CDR3 amino acids: CASTQAGTILPYSNQPQHF. CDR3 in DNA: TGTGCCAGCACGCAGGCAGGGACTATACTGCCCTATAGCAATCAGCCCCAGCATTTT. Full variable domain (remainder filled in from reference TRBV2 and TRBJ1-5): EPEVTQTPSHQVTQMGQEVILRCVPISNHLYFYWYRQILGQKVEFLVSFYNNEISEKSEIFDDQFSVERPDGSNFTLKIRSTKLEDSAMYFCASTQAGTILPYSNQPQHFGDGTRLSIL.

This clone showed up just a few times. The CDR3 coding sequence is TGCGCCAGCAGCTTGCCTGGGGCCACTGAAGCTTTCTTT. Translated, it gives CASSLPGATEAFF. This chain joins TRBV5-1 and TRBJ1-1; possible D gene TRBD1, 5 bases. V lost 1 base to trimming and J lost 4 bases, with 8 bases between them. This CDR3 is built from 13 residues. Germline-derived CDR1 and CDR2 are SGHRS and YFSETQ.

The chain uses TRBV6-5 and TRBJ1-2, with a possible D match to TRBD1 (6 bases). Germline CDR1 reads MNHEY; CDR2 reads SVGAGI. There are 15 residues in the CDR3. Trimming pared 8 bases from V and 8 bases from J, leaving 24 bases between. The CDR3 DNA is TGTGCCAGCCAGGCTGAACGGCTTACGCAGGGGGGCTACACCTTC. Its protein product is CASQAERLTQGGYTF.

The chain couples TRBV4-1 to TRBJ1-6; the match to TRBD1 covers 7 bases. After removal of 2 bases from V and 8 bases from J, the junction contained 6 bases not matched to a gene. The CDR3 runs 15 residues. In germline, CDR1 is MGHRA, CDR2 YSYEKL. The CDR3 region is CASSQKGTDYSPLHF. CDR3 sequence (DNA): TGCGCCAGCAGCCAAAAAGGGACAGATTATTCACCCCTCCACTTT.

V is TRBV30 and J is TRBJ1-4, with D perhaps matching TRBD1 (6 bases). There are 13 residues in the CDR3. Germline V gene data show CDR1 as GTSNPN and CDR2 as SVGIG (reference sequence). This CDR3 is CAVSGGLREKLFF. The CDR3 DNA follows: TGTGCTGTTTCGGGGGGGCTTCGTGAAAAACTGTTTTTT. Complete variable domain (other parts from reference TRBV30 and TRBJ1-4): SQTIHQWPATLVQPVGSPLSLECTVEGTSNPNLYWYRQAAGRGLQLLFYSVGIGQISSEVPQNLSASRPQDRQFILSSKKLLLSDSGFYLCAVSGGLREKLFFGSGTQLSVL.

V and J are TRBV14 and TRBJ2-1; 7 positions agree with TRBD1. Germline CDR1 is SGHDN and CDR2 is FVKESK. V lost 4 bases, J lost 3 bases, and 9 bases stayed unmatched. This CDR3 has 16 residues. In DNA form, the CDR3 reads TGTGCCAGCAGCCCCCCAGGGAGACAGGGCTACAATGAGCAGTTCTTC. Its protein is CASSPPGRQGYNEQFF. Drawing the rest from reference TRBV14 and TRBJ2-1, the complete variable domain is EAGVTQFPSHSVIEKGQTVTLRCDPISGHDNLYWYRRVMGKEIKFLLHFVKESKQDESGMPNNRFLAERTGGTYSTLKVQPAELEDSGVYFCASSPPGRQGYNEQFFGPGTRLTVL.

The chain has TRBV7-4 and TRBJ1-5; 7 bases agree with TRBD1. With V trimmed by 1 base and J by 1 base, 7 bases remained unmatched. Germline V gene data show CDR1 as SGHVT and CDR2 as SQSDAQ. This CDR3 comprises 17 residues. CDR3 coding DNA: TGTGCCAGCAGCTTAGTTCTCGGGACAGCAAGCAATCAGCCCCAGCATTTT. It yields the protein CASSLVLGTASNQPQHF.

This sequence joins TRBV5-8 and TRBJ2-1, with 8 bases that match TRBD2. Germline V gives CDR1 SGHTS, CDR2 YDEGEE. Losses at the gene ends were 1 base for V and 4 bases for J; bases not matched to a gene: 4. The CDR3 has 15 residues. The CDR3 DNA is TGTGCCAGCAGCTTGCGGGGGGGCAGGTACAATGAGCAGTTCTTC. This translates into CASSLRGGRYNEQFF. The entire variable domain, with the rest obtained from reference TRBV5-8 and TRBJ2-1, is as follows: EAGVTQSPTHLIKTRGQQATLRCSPISGHTSVYWYQQALGLGLQFLLWYDEGEERNRGNFPPRFSGRQFPNYSSELNVNALELEDSALYLCASSLRGGRYNEQFFGPGTRLTVL.

This clone was seen just once. The chain recombines TRBV9 with TRBJ1-1; D gene uncertain. The V gene's germline CDR1 is SGDLS and CDR2 YYNGEE. The CDR3 consists of 12 residues. V lost 4 bases to trimming and J lost 11 bases, with 15 bases between them. CDR3 protein: CASSSSPSRAFF. CDR3 DNA sequence: TGTGCCAGCAGCTCAAGCCCATCTAGGGCTTTCTTT.

V and J are TRBV24-1 and TRBJ1-6; 10 bases fit TRBD1. CDR1 is KGHDR and CDR2 is SFDVKD in the germline V gene. The CDR3 is made up of 18 amino acids. Germline trimming cut 4 bases from V and 10 bases from J; bases unmatched to any gene: 15. CDR3 protein: CATSEDSWTGGTVSPLHF. The CDR3, as DNA: TGTGCCACCAGTGAGGATTCTTGGACAGGGGGGACAGTCTCACCCCTCCACTTT.